The clone carrying this T cell receptor beta chain came up many times. V was pared by 6 bases and J by 0 bases, with 16 bases between. The CDR3 is 16 amino acids. In germline, CDR1 is MNHNY, CDR2 SVGAGI (reference sequence). The authors sequenced patients whose flow cytometry had shown CD8+CD57+ cell expansion. The data stem from a study of CD8+CD57+ T cells in acquired aplastic anemia. TCR beta VDJ combinations and CDR3 sequences were profiled from genomic DNA. TCRdb re-called the reads with MiXCR, one entry per CDR3 protein. The sample records 210,000 or so distinct CDR3 sequences, under 55% being singletons.

The source of this sequence is a human donor with aplastic anemia. Sequencing input: sorted CD4+, CD8+, or CD8+CD57+ T cells (not recorded which) from PBMCs. The chain combines TRBV6-6 with TRBJ2-3; a weak D match, TRBD2 (5 bases). Here the CDR3 DNA reads TGTGCCAGCAGCCCTCCCGTCCGGACTAGCACAGATACGCAGTATTTT. Translated: CASSPPVRTSTDTQYF.